This T cell receptor beta chain was captured by sequencing in a study of cytomegalovirus exposure and HLA in healthy donors. In the study overall: From 150 million to 200 million T cells, an earlier analysis saw 90 million to 130 million unique TCR beta sequences. HLA-typed donors were the source of around 77 million unique TCRs held in an early data release.

Study conclusions and caveats: Relative to equally common others, HLA-associated TCR beta chains showed greater clonal expansion in a later analysis.

This CDR3 has 16 amino acids. CDR1 is SEHNR, CDR2 FQNEAQ, per germline (reference sequence). The junction had 6 bases not matched to a gene; V was cut back by 5 bases and J by 7 bases. As for the donors, each was a healthy bone marrow donor. Points on this clone: Its antigen is undetermined.

The PCR ran on 60 Vbeta and 13 Jbeta primers. TCRdb keeps only in-frame clones here, not all; method: immunoSEQ multiplex PCR. Here the sample spans 200,000 to 250,000 clones, more than 65% being singletons. The sequencing sample was made of PBMCs. The J gene is TRBJ2-1, the V gene TRBV7-9, with 15 bases lining up with TRBD2. The TCR originated in a woman aged 30 to 39 in good health and CMV-seronegative. CDR3 region: CASSPEGTSGRNEQFF. The CDR3 region has the DNA TGTGCCAGCAGCCCCGAGGGGACTAGCGGGAGGAATGAGCAGTTCTTC.